The 30 T cell receptor beta chains below come from one sample, sequenced in a study of CD8 T cells in ankylosing spondylitis. A single record per CDR3 protein comes from TCRdb applying MiXCR to the 5' RACE reads. The sample holds some 200,000 distinct CDR3 sequences, under 30% seen once. Input material: blood, either unsorted or a sorted T cell fraction (not recorded which). These receptors were collected from a male donor with ankylosing spondylitis or in good health (not recorded which).

This clonotype was seen many times. The chain combines TRBV25-1 with TRBJ2-5; D remains unclear. Germline CDR1 MGHDK, CDR2 SYGVNS. Trimming took 2 bases from V and 2 from J, leaving 9 bases between them. The CDR3 is 14 amino acids. The CDR3 DNA follows: TGTGCCAGCAGTGAACTAAAGGGACAAGAGACCCAGTACTTC. It translates to CASSELKGQETQYF. The whole variable domain, remainder taken from reference TRBV25-1 and TRBJ2-5, is EADIYQTPRYLVIGTGKKITLECSQTMGHDKMYWYQQDPGMELHLIHYSYGVNSTEKGDLSSESTVSRIRTEHFPLTLESARPSHTSQYLCASSELKGQETQYFGPGTRLLVL.

Ten or more counts support this clonotype. The gene calls are TRBV5-1 and TRBJ2-7; D may be TRBD1 or TRBD2 (5 bases each). CDR1 is SGHRS and CDR2 is YFSETQ in the germline V gene. The CDR3 runs to 14 residues. Trimming stripped 4 bases from V and 1 base from J, with 12 bases between. The CDR3 protein is CASSARDRSYEQYF. The CDR3 nucleotides are TGCGCCAGCAGCGCCCGGGACCGTTCCTACGAGCAGTACTTC.

The J gene is TRBJ2-7, the V gene TRBV3-1, with D perhaps assigned TRBD1 or TRBD2 (6 bases each). This CDR3 has 15 residues. Germline V gives CDR1 LGHDT, CDR2 YNNKEL (reference sequence). Trimming pared 1 base from V and 2 bases from J, leaving 12 bases between. CDR3 sequence (DNA): TGTGCCAGCAGCCAAGGGGGGGCAGGGGCCTACGAGCAGTACTTC. Translation: CASSQGGAGAYEQYF.

J is TRBJ2-7 and V is TRBV12-3 or TRBV12-4; TRBD1 matches at 10 bases. CDR3 length: 13 amino acids. V was pared by 4 bases and J by 9 bases, with 6 bases of the junction left unmatched. CDR3 region: CASSSGQGQGQYF. DNA of the CDR3: TGTGCCAGCAGTTCGGGACAGGGGCAGGGGCAGTACTTC.

This clonotype was observed at least ten times. The CDR3 DNA reads as TGCAGCGCAGACAGGGGGTCTGAAGCTTTCTTT. Amino acid sequence: CSADRGSEAFF. The genes are TRBV29-1 and TRBJ1-1; 9 bases align to TRBD1. CDR1 SQVTM and CDR2 ANQGSEA come from the germline V gene. The CDR3 covers 11 residues. With 7 bases clipped from V and 6 bases from J, the junction kept 3 bases outside the gene matches.

The rearrangement uses TRBV5-1 and TRBJ2-1; D call uncertain. Trimming left V 6 bases short and J 8 bases short, with 9 bases between. The CDR3 has 11 residues. CDR1 SGHRS and CDR2 YFSETQ come from the germline V gene. CDR3 sequence (DNA): TGCGCCAGCATCTTCCACGATGAGCAGTTCTTC. It specifies CASIFHDEQFF.

The sample holds many counts of this clonotype. This chain connects TRBV7-2 to TRBJ1-5; D is ambiguous. CDR1 and CDR2 (germline): SGHTA, FQGNSA. V was shortened by 1 base and J by 7 bases, with 14 bases between the two germline ends. The CDR3 consists of 15 residues. CDR3 in DNA: TGTGCCAGCAGCTTAGTTCACGGGTTGGAGCAGCCCCAGCATTTT. As protein: CASSLVHGLEQPQHF.

This clonotype was counted many times. This chain links TRBV6-5 with TRBJ2-3; no clear D gene. Trimming stripped 0 bases from V and 1 base from J, with 11 bases between. CDR3 length: 16 residues. The V gene's germline CDR1 is MNHEY and CDR2 SVGAGI. Here the CDR3 DNA reads TGTGCCAGCAGTTACTCAGCCGGTATAGGCACAGATACGCAGTATTTT. Its translation is CASSYSAGIGTDTQYF.

The J gene is TRBJ2-3, the V gene TRBV12-3 or TRBV12-4; D not resolved. V lost 5 bases and J lost 5, with 8 bases in between. CDR3 size: 12 residues. The CDR3 DNA follows: TGTGCCAGCAGTAAGACTCTAGATACGCAGTATTTT. Translated, it gives CASSKTLDTQYF.

This clonotype was counted ten times or more. The chain uses TRBV27 and TRBJ2-7; D may be TRBD1 (6 bases). The CDR3 runs 15 residues. The germline V gene has CDR1 MNHEY and CDR2 SMNVEV (reference sequence). V shed 0 bases and J shed 7 bases, with 16 bases lying between them. The CDR3 here is CASSLSGTNTGEQYF. As DNA, the CDR3 is TGTGCCAGCAGTTTATCCGGGACAAATACTGGGGAGCAGTACTTC.

This clonotype occurred many times. The genes are TRBV5-1 and TRBJ1-1; possibly TRBD1 for D (6 bases). The ends were cut back, 3 bases at V and 4 bases at J, with 16 bases in the middle. Germline CDR1 is SGHRS and CDR2 is YFSETQ. The CDR3 has 15 amino acids. The CDR3 region has the DNA TGCGCCAGCAGCTCGGTACAGGGCGGGGGCACTGAAGCTTTCTTT. This encodes CASSSVQGGGTEAFF.

The chain joins TRBV29-1 to TRBJ1-1, with D perhaps matching TRBD1 (5 bases). The CDR3 has 14 residues. The V and J ends lost 4 bases and 0 bases respectively, with 12 bases between them. In germline, CDR1 is SQVTM, CDR2 ANQGSEA. CDR3 amino acids: CSVAGRLMNTEAFF. Written as DNA, the CDR3 is TGCAGCGTTGCGGGACGGCTCATGAACACTGAAGCTTTCTTT. Full variable domain (rest looked up from reference TRBV29-1 and TRBJ1-1): SAVISQKPSRDICQRGTSLTIQCQVDSQVTMMFWYRQQPGQSLTLIATANQGSEATYESGFVIDKFPISRPNLTFSTLTVSNMSPEDSSIYLCSVAGRLMNTEAFFGQGTRLTVV.

Written as DNA, the CDR3 is TGTGCCAGCAGCTTAGATTATAGCAATCAGCCCCAGCATTTT. Translated, it gives CASSLDYSNQPQHF. The chain joins TRBV7-2 to TRBJ1-5; D remains unclear. CDR3 length equals 14 residues. Trimming pared 1 base from V and 0 bases from J, leaving 4 bases between. Per the germline V gene, CDR1 is SGHTA and CDR2 is FQGNSA.

This clonotype occurred many times. V is TRBV9 and J is TRBJ2-2; 7 bases agree with TRBD1. The germline CDR1 and CDR2 sequences are SGDLS and YYNGEE. The CDR3 length is 15 residues. The trim removed 7 bases at V and 5 bases at J, leaving 11 bases unmatched. CDR3 in DNA: TGTGCCAGCGCCCCCGGGACAGTTGGGACCGGGGAGCTGTTTTTT. Translated, it gives CASAPGTVGTGELFF. Looking up the rest from reference TRBV9 and TRBJ2-2 gives the full variable domain: DSGVTQTPKHLITATGQRVTLRCSPRSGDLSVYWYQQSLDQGLQFLIQYYNGEERAKGNILERFSAQQFPDLHSELNLSSLELGDSALYFCASAPGTVGTGELFFGEGSRLTVL.

The rearrangement uses TRBV15 and TRBJ2-7; 11 positions agree with TRBD2. The V gene's germline CDR1 is LNHNV and CDR2 YYDKDF (reference sequence). V trimming: 6 bases; J trimming: 0 bases; junction bases outside the gene matches: 4. This CDR3 comprises 15 residues. In DNA, the CDR3 is TGTGCCACCAGACCTAGCGGGGGGAGCTCCTACGAGCAGTACTTC. Encoded protein: CATRPSGGSSYEQYF.

The genes are TRBV29-1 and TRBJ1-2; 9 bases agree with TRBD1. The CDR3 extends over 13 amino acids. Germline V gene data show CDR1 as SQVTM and CDR2 as ANQGSEA. V dropped 4 bases and J dropped 4; count of bases not matched to a gene: 4. The CDR3 nucleotides read TGCAGCGTTGGAACAGGGGGCGTCTATGGCTACACCTTC. Its translation is CSVGTGGVYGYTF.

V and J are TRBV20-1 and TRBJ2-4; no firm D call. Trimming shortened V by 3 bases and J by 1 base, and 7 bases separated the two germline ends. The germline V gene encodes CDR1 DFQATT and CDR2 SNEGSKA (reference sequence). This CDR3 has 13 amino acids. This chain's CDR3 is CSASRSAKNIQYF. DNA of the CDR3: TGCAGTGCTAGTAGGTCCGCCAAAAACATTCAGTACTTC.

This clonotype was counted at least ten times. The chain couples TRBV10-1 to TRBJ2-1, with D possibly matching TRBD2 (5 bases). V lost 4 bases and J lost 7, with 17 bases in between. CDR3 length equals 15 residues. CDR1 and CDR2 from the germline V gene are WNHNN and SYGVQD (reference sequence). The CDR3 nucleotides are TGCGCCAGCAGTGGGACTCCCACCCCCGAGAATGAGCAGTTCTTC. It translates to CASSGTPTPENEQFF.

This clonotype appeared a few times. This rearrangement joins TRBV11-2 to TRBJ2-1, with TRBD2 matching 8 bases. From germline, CDR1 is SGHAT and CDR2 FQNNGV. With V trimmed by 5 bases and J by 8 bases, 5 bases remained unmatched. CDR3 length equals 13 residues. The CDR3 bases are TGTGCCAGCAGCCGGAGCGGGAGCTATGAGCAGTTCTTC. It codes for CASSRSGSYEQFF.

In its sample, this clonotype was seen a few times. The chain carries TRBV20-1 and TRBJ1-2; D is ambiguous. Germline assignment: CDR1 DFQATT and CDR2 SNEGSKA (reference sequence). The length of the CDR3 is 12 residues. With 3 bases removed from V and 1 base from J, the gap between germline ends came to 6 bases. CDR3 in DNA: TGCAGTGCTAGCGGCCATAACTATGGCTACACCTTC. This translates into CSASGHNYGYTF.

The V gene is TRBV6-1, the J gene TRBJ1-5, with TRBD1 as a possible D gene (6 bases). The CDR3 covers 13 residues. The ends were cut back, 2 bases at V and 7 bases at J, with 9 bases in the middle. In germline, CDR1 is MNHNS, CDR2 SASEGT. The DNA for the CDR3 is TGTGCCAGCAGTGAAAGGGGGGACCAGCCCCAGCATTTT. This gives the protein CASSERGDQPQHF.

In this sample, this clonotype turned up many times. The chain combines TRBV20-1 with TRBJ1-3; TRBD1 is a possible D gene (6 bases). The V gene's germline CDR1 is DFQATT and CDR2 SNEGSKA (reference sequence). V shed 6 bases and J shed 4 bases, with 16 bases lying between them. The CDR3 is 14 residues long. CDR3 in DNA: TGCAGTGCCCAAAGAGCGACAGGCGGAAACACCATATATTTT. Residues: CSAQRATGGNTIYF.

This clonotype has more than one count but fewer than ten. This chain joins TRBV20-1 and TRBJ2-3, with 7 bases aligning to TRBD1. This CDR3 has 17 residues. The germline V gene encodes CDR1 DFQATT and CDR2 SNEGSKA (reference sequence). After removal of 0 bases from V and 1 base from J, the junction contained 10 bases not matched to a gene. The CDR3 nucleotides read TGCAGTGCTAGAGATTTTAGGGGACAGCGAGGCACAGATACGCAGTATTTT. Amino acids: CSARDFRGQRGTDTQYF.

The gene calls are TRBV5-1 and TRBJ2-5; 8 bases agree with TRBD1. J gave up 4 bases and V 0 bases, and 8 bases lay outside the gene matches. The CDR3 is 16 amino acids. The germline V gene has CDR1 SGHRS and CDR2 YFSETQ. CDR3 amino acids: CASSLETGEDGETQYF. CDR3 coding DNA: TGCGCCAGCAGCTTGGAGACAGGGGAAGATGGAGAGACCCAGTACTTC.

The genes are TRBV5-1 and TRBJ1-1, with D unclear. Germline lookup yields CDR1 SGHRS and CDR2 YFSETQ. The CDR3 runs to 12 residues. Deletions cut 2 bases from V and 7 bases from J, with 9 bases between. CDR3 amino acids: CASSLPGGEAFF. The CDR3 bases are TGCGCCAGCAGCTTACCTGGCGGTGAAGCTTTCTTT. Drawing the rest from reference TRBV5-1 and TRBJ1-1, the complete variable domain is KAGVTQTPRYLIKTRGQQVTLSCSPISGHRSVSWYQQTPGQGLQFLFEYFSETQRNKGNFPGRFSGRQFSNSRSEMNVSTLELGDSALYLCASSLPGGEAFFGQGTRLTVV.

This clonotype was observed at least ten times. The chain combines TRBV3-1 with TRBJ2-1, with 9 bases matching TRBD2. Germline CDR1 and CDR2: LGHDT and YNNKEL (reference sequence). V was pared by 6 bases and J by 6 bases, with 6 bases of the junction left unmatched. The CDR3 sequence is 14 residues long. CDR3 loop: CASSWTSESNEQFF. The DNA of the CDR3 is TGTGCCAGCAGTTGGACTAGCGAAAGCAATGAGCAGTTCTTC.

The chain employs TRBV5-1 and TRBJ2-7; D is perhaps TRBD2 (6 bases). CDR3 length: 14 residues. Germline V CDR1 and CDR2: SGHRS, YFSETQ. V lost 6 bases and J lost 2, with 15 bases in between. The CDR3 sequence is CASTGGGGPYEQYF. The CDR3 region has the DNA TGCGCCAGCACCGGAGGAGGAGGGCCCTACGAGCAGTACTTC. The variable domain in full, with the rest retrieved from reference TRBV5-1 and TRBJ2-7, is KAGVTQTPRYLIKTRGQQVTLSCSPISGHRSVSWYQQTPGQGLQFLFEYFSETQRNKGNFPGRFSGRQFSNSRSEMNVSTLELGDSALYLCASTGGGGPYEQYFGPGTRLTVT.

The rearrangement links TRBV4-1 to TRBJ2-2; 7 nucleotides line up with TRBD1. The CDR3 is made up of 15 amino acids. V lost 1 base, J lost 1 base, and 0 bases stayed unmatched. Germline V gene lookup returns CDR1 MGHRA and CDR2 YSYEKL. CDR3 protein: CASSQGDRNTGELFF. As DNA, the CDR3 is TGCGCCAGCAGCCAAGGGGACAGGAACACCGGGGAGCTGTTTTTT.

This clonotype was seen ten or more times. The chain couples TRBV3-1 to TRBJ2-7; possibly TRBD1 or TRBD2 for D (5 bases each). The CDR3 length is 16 residues. V was cut by 6 bases and J by 1 base, with 19 bases left in between. In germline, CDR1 is LGHDT, CDR2 YNNKEL (reference sequence). The CDR3 protein is CASSQYPGTASYEQYF. DNA of the CDR3: TGTGCCAGCAGTCAATACCCCGGGACCGCTTCCTACGAGCAGTACTTC.

The genes are TRBV29-1 and TRBJ2-1; the match to TRBD2 covers 14 bases. This CDR3 has 16 amino acids. Germline lookup yields CDR1 SQVTM and CDR2 ANQGSEA. V was clipped by 2 bases and J by 6 bases; unmatched bases: 6. The CDR3, as DNA: TGCAGCGTTGAATGGGTGACTAGCGGGAGGGCCAATGAGCAGTTCTTC. Translation: CSVEWVTSGRANEQFF.